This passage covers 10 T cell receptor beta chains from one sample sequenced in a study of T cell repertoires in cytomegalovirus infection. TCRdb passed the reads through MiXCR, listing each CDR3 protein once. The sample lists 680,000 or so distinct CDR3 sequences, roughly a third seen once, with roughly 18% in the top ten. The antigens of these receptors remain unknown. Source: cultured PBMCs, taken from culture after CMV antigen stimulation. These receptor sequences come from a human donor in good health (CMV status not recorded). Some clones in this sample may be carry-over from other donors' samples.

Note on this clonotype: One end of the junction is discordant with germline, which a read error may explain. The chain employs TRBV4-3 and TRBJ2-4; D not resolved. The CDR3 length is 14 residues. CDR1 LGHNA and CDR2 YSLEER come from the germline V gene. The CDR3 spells CASSPGVAKNIQNF. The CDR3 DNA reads TGCGCCAGCAGCCCCGGAGTAGCCAAAAACATTCAGAACTTC.

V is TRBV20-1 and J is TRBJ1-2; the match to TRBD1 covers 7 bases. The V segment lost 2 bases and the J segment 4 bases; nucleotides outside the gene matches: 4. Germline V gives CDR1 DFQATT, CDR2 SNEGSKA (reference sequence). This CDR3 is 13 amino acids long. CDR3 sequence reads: CSARYSGGYGYTF. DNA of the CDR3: TGCAGTGCTAGATACTCAGGGGGCTATGGCTACACCTTC.

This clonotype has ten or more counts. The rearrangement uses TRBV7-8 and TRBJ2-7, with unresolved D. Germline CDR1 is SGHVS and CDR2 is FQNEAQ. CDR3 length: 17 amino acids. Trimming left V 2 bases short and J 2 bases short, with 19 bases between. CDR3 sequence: CASSLQGFSLHPYEQYF. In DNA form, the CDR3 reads TGTGCCAGCAGCTTACAAGGGTTCTCCTTACACCCCTACGAGCAGTACTTC.

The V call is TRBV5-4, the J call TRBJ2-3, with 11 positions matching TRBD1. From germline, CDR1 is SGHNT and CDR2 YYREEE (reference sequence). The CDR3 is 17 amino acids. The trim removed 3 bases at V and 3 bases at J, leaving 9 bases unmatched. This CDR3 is CASSSKAGTGGTDTQYF. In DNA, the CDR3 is TGTGCCAGCAGCTCGAAAGCCGGGACAGGGGGGACAGATACGCAGTATTTT.

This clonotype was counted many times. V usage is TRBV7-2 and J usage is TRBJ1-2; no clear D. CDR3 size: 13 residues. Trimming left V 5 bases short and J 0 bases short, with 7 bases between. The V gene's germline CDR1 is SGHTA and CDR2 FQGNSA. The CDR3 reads CASSRQSNYGYTF. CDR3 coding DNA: TGTGCCAGCAGCCGTCAATCTAACTATGGCTACACCTTC.

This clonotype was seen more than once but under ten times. The CDR3 nucleotides are TGTGCCAGCAGCTATAATCAGCCTTATAGCAATCAGCCCCAGCATTTT. As protein: CASSYNQPYSNQPQHF. The gene calls are TRBV7-2 and TRBJ1-5; no definite D call. Germline lookup yields CDR1 SGHTA and CDR2 FQGNSA. The CDR3 totals 16 residues. V was trimmed by 4 bases and J by 0 bases, leaving 13 bases between them.

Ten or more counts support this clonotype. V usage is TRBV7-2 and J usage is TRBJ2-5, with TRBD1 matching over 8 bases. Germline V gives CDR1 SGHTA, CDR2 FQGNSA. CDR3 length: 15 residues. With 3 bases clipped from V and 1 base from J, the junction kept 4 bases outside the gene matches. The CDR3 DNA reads TGTGCCAGCAGCTTTGCAGGGGGCTCCCAAGAGACCCAGTACTTC. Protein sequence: CASSFAGGSQETQYF. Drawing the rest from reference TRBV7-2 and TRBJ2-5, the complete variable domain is GAGVSQSPSNKVTEKGKDVELRCDPISGHTALYWYRQSLGQGLEFLIYFQGNSAPDKSGLPSDRFSAERTGGSVSTLTIQRTQQEDSAVYLCASSFAGGSQETQYFGPGTRLLVL.

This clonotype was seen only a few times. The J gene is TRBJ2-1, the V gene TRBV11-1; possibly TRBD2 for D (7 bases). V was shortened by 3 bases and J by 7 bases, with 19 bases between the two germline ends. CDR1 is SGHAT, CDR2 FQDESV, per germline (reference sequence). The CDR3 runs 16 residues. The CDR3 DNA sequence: TGTGCCAGCAGCTTTCTAGAAGGGGGGGGCCTGAATGAGCAGTTCTTC. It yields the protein CASSFLEGGGLNEQFF.

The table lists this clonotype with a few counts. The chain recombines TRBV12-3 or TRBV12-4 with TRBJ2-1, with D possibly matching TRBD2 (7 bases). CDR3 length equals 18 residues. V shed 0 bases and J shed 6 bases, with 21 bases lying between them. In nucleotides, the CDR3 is TGTGCCAGCAGTTTAGCGCTTCGGGGGGCGAGGGGATCCAATGAGCAGTTCTTC. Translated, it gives CASSLALRGARGSNEQFF.

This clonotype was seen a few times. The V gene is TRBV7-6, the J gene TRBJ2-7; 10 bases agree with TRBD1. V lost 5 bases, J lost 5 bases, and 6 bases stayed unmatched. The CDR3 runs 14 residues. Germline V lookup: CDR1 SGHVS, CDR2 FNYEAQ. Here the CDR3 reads CASSRSGTGDEQYF. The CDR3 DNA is TGTGCCAGCAGCCGGTCCGGGACAGGGGACGAGCAGTACTTC. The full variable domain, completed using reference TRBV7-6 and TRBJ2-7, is GAGVSQSPRYKVTKRGQDVALRCDPISGHVSLYWYRQALGQGPEFLTYFNYEAQQDKSGLPNDRFSAERPEGSISTLTIQRTEQRDSAMYRCASSRSGTGDEQYFGPGTRLTVT.